This T cell receptor beta chain derives from a study of shared clonotypes between healthy human individuals. Study context: The cohort had two women and three men, ages 18 to 49. Three plates were used per donor for CD4 naive, three for CD4 memory, two for CD8 naive and one for CD8 memory. Study-wide results and limits: Compared with clonotypes that all four donors shared, non-shared clonotypes had lower generation probabilities.

Every immunoSEQ plate was one replicate of a subset's evenly spread DNA. Clones were sequenced by immunoSEQ multiplex PCR, and TCRdb holds only the in-frame ones, with some missing. Of 70,000 to 95,000 clones listed, 60% to 70% are singletons. Germline CDR1 is MDHEN and CDR2 is SYDVKM. The CDR3 runs to 12 residues. Trimming cost V 6 bases and J 0 bases, with 6 bases left between them. Turning to this clone: Its antigen is as yet unknown. Additional DNA sequences in this sample encode the identical CDR3.

The gene calls are TRBV28 and TRBJ2-7; D might be TRBD2 (5 bases). The sequenced material came from memory CD8+ T cells sorted from blood. Subset here: CD45RO+ cells pooled with CCR7-negative TemRA cells. The TCR was taken from a man aged 30 to 39 in good health. The CDR3 is CASSGISYEQYF. The CDR3 nucleotides read TGTGCCAGCAGCGGGATCTCCTACGAGCAGTACTTC. The entire variable domain, with the rest obtained from reference TRBV28 and TRBJ2-7, is as follows: DVKVTQSSRYLVKRTGEKVFLECVQDMDHENMFWYRQDPGLGLRLIYFSYDVKMKEKGDIPEGYSVSREKKERFSLILESASTNQTSMYLCASSGISYEQYFGPGTRLTVT.